The entry below describes one T cell receptor beta chain. Some clones are missing from TCRdb's copy, which holds only in-frame ones; the method was immunoSEQ multiplex PCR. The repertoire holds over 80,000 clones, around nine tenths seen once, with roughly 0.77% in the top ten. The data originate from a study of T cell changes during pregnancy in multiple sclerosis. J gave up 1 base and V 3 bases, and 5 bases lay outside the gene matches. The CDR3 length is 15 residues. CDR1 SGHRS and CDR2 YFSETQ come from the germline V gene. The sample consisted of peripheral blood, taken in the second trimester of pregnancy. This rearrangement joins TRBV5-1 to TRBJ2-3; TRBD2 matches at 7 bases. The TCR sequence derives from a female donor in good health, enrolled as a control in a pregnancy study. The CDR3 DNA follows: TGCGCCAGCAGCTGGGAGGGTATGGGCACAGATACGCAGTATTTT. Protein product: CASSWEGMGTDTQYF.